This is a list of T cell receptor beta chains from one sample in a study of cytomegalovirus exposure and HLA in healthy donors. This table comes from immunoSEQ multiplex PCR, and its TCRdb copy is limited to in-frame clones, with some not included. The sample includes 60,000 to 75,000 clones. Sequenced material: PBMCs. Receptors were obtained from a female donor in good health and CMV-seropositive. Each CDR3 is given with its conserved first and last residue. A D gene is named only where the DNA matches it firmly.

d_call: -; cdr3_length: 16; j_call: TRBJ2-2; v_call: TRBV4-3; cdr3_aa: CASSPSWTVETGELFF; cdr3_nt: TGCGCCAGCAGCCCTAGCTGGACAGTTGAAACCGGGGAGCTGTTTTTT
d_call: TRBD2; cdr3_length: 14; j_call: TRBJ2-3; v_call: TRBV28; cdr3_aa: CASRLAGDTDTQYF; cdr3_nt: TGTGCCAGCAGACTAGCGGGGGACACAGATACGCAGTATTTT
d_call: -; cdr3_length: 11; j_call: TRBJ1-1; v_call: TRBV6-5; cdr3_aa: CASSLPGEAFF; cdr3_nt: TGTGCCAGCAGCCTACCGGGTGAAGCTTTCTTT
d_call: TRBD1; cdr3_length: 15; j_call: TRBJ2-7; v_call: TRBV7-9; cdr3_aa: CASSLGLGTEYEQYF; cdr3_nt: TGTGCCAGCAGCTTAGGTCTTGGGACAGAGTACGAGCAGTACTTC
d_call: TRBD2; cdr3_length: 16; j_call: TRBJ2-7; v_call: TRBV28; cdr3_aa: CASSDPRGGSADEQYF; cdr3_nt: TGTGCCAGCAGTGACCCTCGTGGCGGGAGTGCCGACGAGCAGTACTTC
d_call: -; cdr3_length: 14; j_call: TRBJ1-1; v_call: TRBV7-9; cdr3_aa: CASSFLGGNTEAFF; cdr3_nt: TGTGCCAGCAGCTTCCTAGGGGGGAACACTGAAGCTTTCTTT
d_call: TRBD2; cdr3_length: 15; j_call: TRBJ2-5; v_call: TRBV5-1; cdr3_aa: CASSLVRGGRETQYF; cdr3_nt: TGCGCCAGCAGCTTGGTGCGGGGGGGCCGGGAGACCCAGTACTTC
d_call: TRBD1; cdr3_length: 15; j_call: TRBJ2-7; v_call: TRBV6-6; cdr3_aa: CASSDGTGYAYEQYF; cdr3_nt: TGTGCCAGCAGTGACGGGACAGGGTACGCCTACGAGCAGTACTTC
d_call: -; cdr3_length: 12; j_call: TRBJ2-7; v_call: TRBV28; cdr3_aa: CASSLSGYEQYF; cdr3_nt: TGTGCCAGCAGTTTATCAGGGTACGAGCAGTACTTC
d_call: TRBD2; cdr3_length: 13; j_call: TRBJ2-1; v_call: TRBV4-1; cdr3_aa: CASSQGLAGEQFF; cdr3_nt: TGCGCCAGCAGCCAAGGCCTAGCGGGTGAGCAGTTCTTC
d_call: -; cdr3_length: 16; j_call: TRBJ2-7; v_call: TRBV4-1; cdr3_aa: CASSQVWVSSAYEQYF; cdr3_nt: TGCGCCAGCAGCCAAGTGTGGGTTTCGAGCGCCTACGAGCAGTACTTC
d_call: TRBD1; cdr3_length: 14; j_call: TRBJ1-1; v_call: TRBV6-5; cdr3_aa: CASSSDRGRTEAFF; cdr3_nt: TGTGCCAGCAGTTCTGACAGGGGGCGGACTGAAGCTTTCTTT
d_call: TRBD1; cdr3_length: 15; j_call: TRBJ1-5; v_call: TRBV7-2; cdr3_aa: CASSVWGDSPQPQHF; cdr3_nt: TGTGCCAGCAGCGTATGGGGGGACAGCCCTCAGCCCCAGCATTTT
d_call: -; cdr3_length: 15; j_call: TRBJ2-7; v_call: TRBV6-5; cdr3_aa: CASSLTRGSAYEQYF; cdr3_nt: TGTGCCAGCAGCCTCACTCGAGGGAGCGCCTACGAGCAGTACTTC
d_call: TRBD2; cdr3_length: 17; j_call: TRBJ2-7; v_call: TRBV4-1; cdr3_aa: CASSHGGLAGSWSEQYF; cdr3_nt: TGCGCCAGCAGCCATGGCGGACTAGCGGGATCCTGGAGTGAGCAGTACTTC
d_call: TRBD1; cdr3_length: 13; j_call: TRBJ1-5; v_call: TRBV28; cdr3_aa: CASSTGGNQPQHF; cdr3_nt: TGTGCCAGCAGCACAGGGGGCAATCAGCCCCAGCATTTT
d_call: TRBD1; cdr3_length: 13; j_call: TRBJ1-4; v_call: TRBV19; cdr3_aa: CASRDRGWEKLFF; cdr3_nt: TGTGCCAGTAGGGACAGGGGTTGGGAAAAACTGTTTTTT
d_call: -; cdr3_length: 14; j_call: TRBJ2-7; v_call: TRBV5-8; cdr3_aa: CASSLFGGTYEQYF; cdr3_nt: TGTGCCAGCAGCTTGTTCGGCGGGACCTACGAGCAGTACTTC
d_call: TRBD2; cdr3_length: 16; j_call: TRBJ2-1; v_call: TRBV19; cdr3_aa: CASMSAGEGSYNEQFF; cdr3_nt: TGTGCCAGTATGTCAGCGGGAGAAGGGTCGTACAATGAGCAGTTCTTC
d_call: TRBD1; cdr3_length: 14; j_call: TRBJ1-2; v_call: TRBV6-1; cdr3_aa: CASSEEGAWGGYTF; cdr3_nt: TGTGCCAGCAGTGAAGAGGGGGCTTGGGGGGGCTACACCTTC
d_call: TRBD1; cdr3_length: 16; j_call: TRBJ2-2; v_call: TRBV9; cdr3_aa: CASSFRQGVVPGELFF; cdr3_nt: TGTGCCAGCAGCTTTCGACAGGGTGTCGTCCCCGGGGAGCTGTTTTTT
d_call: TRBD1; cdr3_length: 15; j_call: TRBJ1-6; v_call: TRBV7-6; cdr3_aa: CASSTLGQGNSPLHF; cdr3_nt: TGTGCCAGCAGCACCTTGGGACAGGGGAATTCACCCCTCCACTTT
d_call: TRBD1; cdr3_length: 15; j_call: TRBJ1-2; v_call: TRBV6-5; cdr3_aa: CASSLTGGKDYGYTF; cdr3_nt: TGTGCCAGCAGCTTAACAGGGGGCAAGGACTATGGCTACACCTTC
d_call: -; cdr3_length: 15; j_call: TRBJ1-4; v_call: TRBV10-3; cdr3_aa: CAISESGPGKEKLFF; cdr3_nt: TGTGCCATCAGTGAGTCCGGACCGGGGAAGGAAAAACTGTTTTTT
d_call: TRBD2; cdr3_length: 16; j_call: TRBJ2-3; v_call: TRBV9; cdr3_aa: CASSRGLAGGTDTQYF; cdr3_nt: TGTGCCAGCAGCCGGGGACTAGCGGGAGGTACAGATACGCAGTATTTT
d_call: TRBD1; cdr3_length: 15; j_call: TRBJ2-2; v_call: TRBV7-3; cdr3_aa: CASSPDARGTGELFF; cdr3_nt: TGTGCCAGCAGCCCGGACGCCAGGGGGACCGGGGAGCTGTTTTTT
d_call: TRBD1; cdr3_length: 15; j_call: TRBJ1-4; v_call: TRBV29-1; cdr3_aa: CSVTTPGTGNEKLFF; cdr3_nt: TGCAGCGTTACTACACCCGGGACAGGGAATGAAAAACTGTTTTTT
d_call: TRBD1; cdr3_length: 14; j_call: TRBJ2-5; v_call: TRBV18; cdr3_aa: CASDSLGQGDTQYF; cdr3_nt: TGTGCCAGCGACTCCCTGGGACAGGGTGACACCCAGTACTTC
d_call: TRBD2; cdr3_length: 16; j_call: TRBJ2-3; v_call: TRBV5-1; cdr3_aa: CASSLGTSGSTDTQYF; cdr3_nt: TGCGCCAGCAGCTTGGGAACTAGCGGGAGCACAGATACGCAGTATTTT
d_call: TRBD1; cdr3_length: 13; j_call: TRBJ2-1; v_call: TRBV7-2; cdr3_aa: CASSPDRAHEQFF; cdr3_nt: TGTGCCAGCAGTCCAGACAGGGCCCATGAGCAGTTCTTC
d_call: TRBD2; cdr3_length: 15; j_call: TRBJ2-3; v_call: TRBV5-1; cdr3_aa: CASSLVAGVMYTQYF; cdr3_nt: TGCGCCAGCAGCTTGGTAGCGGGAGTCATGTATACGCAGTATTTT
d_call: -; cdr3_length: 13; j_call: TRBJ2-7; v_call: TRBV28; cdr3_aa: CASSLNNRYEQYF; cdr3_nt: TGTGCCAGCAGTTTAAACAACCGATACGAGCAGTACTTC